Given below is one T cell receptor beta chain in context. What it binds is not known. J was trimmed by 4 bases and V by 0 bases; bases with no gene match: 4. CDR1 SGHAT and CDR2 FQNNGV come from the germline V gene. The CDR3 has 15 amino acids. Assay used: immunoSEQ multiplex PCR; TCRdb lists only in-frame clones, some missing. The sample contains 30,000 or so clones, roughly 90% of which appear only once. This sample was taken from a study of PD-1 blockade in classical Hodgkin lymphoma. Study-level results: Those patients who began receiving nivolumab less than 1 year after ASCT had lower diversity, and they were excluded. By C4D1 there was a significant rise in CD4+ TCR diversity but not in CD8+ TCR diversity.

Every patient experienced relapse after autologous stem cell transplantation, and brentuximab vedotin exposure varied. Magnetic negative selection served to purify CD4+ T cells out of PBMCs that had been thawed. When best responses were assessed, they were complete response, partial response or progressive disease. V is TRBV11-2 and J is TRBJ2-5; the match to TRBD2 covers 8 bases. The source of this sequence is a human donor with classical Hodgkin lymphoma. The sequencing used CD4+ T cells from blood, collected at baseline. CDR3: CASSLDWLAGETQYF. The CDR3 DNA follows: TGTGCCAGCAGCTTAGATTGGCTAGCGGGAGAGACCCAGTACTTC.